The clone carrying this TCR beta chain came up once. Germline-derived CDR1 and CDR2 are SGHTA and FQGNSA. V gave up 0 bases and J gave up 10 bases, with 10 bases separating them. There are 13 residues in the CDR3. This sample is part of a study of control samples from healthy donors and cancer patients. Sequenced by immunoSEQ multiplex PCR; TCRdb stores in-frame clones only, minus some. The sample contains 65,000 to 95,000 clones, about 91% of which appear only once. The sequence came from a man in his fifties in good health. The chain employs TRBV7-2 and TRBJ2-1, with unresolved D. The sample taken for sequencing was blood. The CDR3 nucleotides are TGTGCCAGCAGCTTAGCGCAGACTTTGGAGCAGTTCTTC. This encodes CASSLAQTLEQFF.